This TCR beta chain was sequenced during a study of blood T cell repertoires in COVID-19. Study at large: Some COVID-19 samples were acute and others convalescent; all came from the United States, Italy and Spain. The analysed material was cDNA or gDNA that came from T cells, B-cell-depleted T cells, or PBMCs.

J was trimmed by 1 base and V by 6 bases; bases with no gene match: 7. The CDR3 length is 15 residues. Germline assignment: CDR1 MNHEY and CDR2 SVGAGI. Original methodology: Estimates of nucleated cell counts were drawn from the amplification of reference gene primers. The assay was immunoSEQ multiplex PCR, and TCRdb's table has in-frame clones only and misses some. The D gene and trimming were derived from the DNA, and the V and J assignments and clone size from that table. The sample contains fewer than 200,000 clones, over 80% of which appear only once. This receptor was taken from a woman between 50 and 59 years old with acute or convalescent COVID-19. Sequenced material: peripheral blood. The rearrangement joins TRBV6-5 to TRBJ2-7; 9 bases agree with TRBD1. Here the CDR3 reads CASSSRQGGSYEQYF. The CDR3 DNA follows: TGTGCCAGCAGCTCCCGACAGGGGGGATCCTACGAGCAGTACTTC.